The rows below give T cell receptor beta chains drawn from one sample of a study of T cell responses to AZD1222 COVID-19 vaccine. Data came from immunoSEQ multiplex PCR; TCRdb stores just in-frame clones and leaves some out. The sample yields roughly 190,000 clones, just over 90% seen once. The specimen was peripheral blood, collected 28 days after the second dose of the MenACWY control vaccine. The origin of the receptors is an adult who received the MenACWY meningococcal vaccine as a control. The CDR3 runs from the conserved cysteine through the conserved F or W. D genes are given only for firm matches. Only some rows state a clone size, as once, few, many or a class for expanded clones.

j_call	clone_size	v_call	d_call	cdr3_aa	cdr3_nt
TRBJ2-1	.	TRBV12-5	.	CASGLVSGRTKFF	TGTGCTAGTGGTTTGGTAAGTGGCAGGACGAAGTTCTTC
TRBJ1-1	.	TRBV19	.	CASSSRQLRMAEAFF	TGTGCCAGTAGTTCCCGACAGTTAAGGATGGCTGAAGCTTTCTTT
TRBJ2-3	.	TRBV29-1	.	CSVLDSDYDTQYF	TGCAGCGTACTGGACAGTGATTATGATACGCAGTATTTT
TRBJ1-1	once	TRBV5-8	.	CASSLAGGAFF	TGTGCCAGCAGCTTGGCGGGGGGAGCTTTCTTT
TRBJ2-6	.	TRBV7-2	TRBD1	CASSLTGGSTNVLTF	TGTGCCAGCAGCTTAACAGGGGGTTCGACCAACGTCCTGACTTTC
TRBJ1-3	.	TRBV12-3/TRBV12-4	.	CASNTLAGTIYF	TGTGCCAGCAACACGTTAGCGGGCACCATATATTTT
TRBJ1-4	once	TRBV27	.	CASSLGGRPNEKLFF	TGTGCCAGCAGTTTAGGGGGGCGGCCTAATGAAAAACTGTTTTTT
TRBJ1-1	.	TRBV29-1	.	CSVGATGREAFF	TGCAGCGTGGGGGCAACAGGACGGGAAGCTTTCTTT
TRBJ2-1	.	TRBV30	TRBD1	CAYDTGGGIVSRFF	TGTGCTTACGACACAGGGGGTGGCATTGTCAGCAGGTTCTTC
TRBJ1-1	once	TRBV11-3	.	CASSSQMNTEAFF	TGTGCCAGCAGCTCCCAGATGAACACTGAAGCTTTCTTT
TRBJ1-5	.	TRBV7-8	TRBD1	CASSLGGGGHQPQHF	TGTGCCAGCAGCCTGGGAGGGGGCGGCCATCAGCCCCAGCATTTT
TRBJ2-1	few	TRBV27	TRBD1	CASSLARGFVNEQFF	TGTGCCAGCAGTTTAGCCAGGGGGTTTGTCAATGAGCAGTTCTTC
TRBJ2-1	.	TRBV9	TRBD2	CASSVEMAGTSFFDEQFF	TGTGCCAGCAGCGTAGAAATGGCCGGGACTAGCTTCTTCGATGAGCAGTTCTTC
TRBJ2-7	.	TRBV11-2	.	CASSTHADSGEQYF	TGTGCCAGCAGCACCCACGCAGACTCGGGGGAGCAGTACTTC
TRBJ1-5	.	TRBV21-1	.	CASSNPSGTRQPQHF	TGTGCCAGCAGCAATCCCTCCGGGACACGTCAGCCCCAGCATTTT
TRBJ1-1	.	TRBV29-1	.	CSGVDRLNTEAFF	TGCAGCGGCGTGGACAGATTGAACACTGAAGCTTTCTTT
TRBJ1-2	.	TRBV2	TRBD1	CASSLRTPGQGTGGYTF	TGTGCCAGCAGCTTACGAACCCCGGGACAGGGGACTGGTGGCTACACCTTC
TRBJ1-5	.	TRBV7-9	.	CASSLGLGGNQPQHF	TGTGCCAGCAGCTTAGGGCTGGGGGGGAATCAGCCCCAGCATTTT
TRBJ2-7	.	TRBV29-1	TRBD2	CSVRGRAEDEQYF	TGCAGCGTACGAGGGAGGGCCGAGGACGAGCAGTACTTC
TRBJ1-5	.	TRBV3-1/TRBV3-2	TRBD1	CASSQGGTAGNQPQHF	TGTGCCAGCAGCCAAGGGGGGACAGCAGGCAATCAGCCCCAGCATTTT
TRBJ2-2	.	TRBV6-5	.	CASRGPYRGTGELFF	TGTGCCAGCAGAGGACCCTATCGCGGTACCGGGGAGCTGTTTTTT
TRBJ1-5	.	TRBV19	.	CASSIGDFNQPQHF	TGTGCCAGTAGTATAGGGGACTTCAATCAGCCCCAGCATTTT
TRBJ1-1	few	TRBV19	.	CASSIVGRNTEAFF	TGTGCCAGTAGTATAGTTGGCAGGAACACTGAAGCTTTCTTT
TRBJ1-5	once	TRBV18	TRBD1	CASSGTGGPYSNQPQHF	TGTGCCAGCTCGGGGACAGGGGGTCCCTATAGCAATCAGCCCCAGCATTTT
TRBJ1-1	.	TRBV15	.	CATSIPGGGNTEAFF	TGTGCCACCAGCATTCCCGGCGGGGGGAACACTGAAGCTTTCTTT
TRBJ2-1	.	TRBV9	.	CASSKGTAGRNEQFF	TGTGCCAGCAGCAAAGGGACAGCGGGACGAAATGAGCAGTTCTTC
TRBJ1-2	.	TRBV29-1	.	CSVDAQNYGYTF	TGCAGCGTTGATGCCCAGAACTATGGCTACACCTTC
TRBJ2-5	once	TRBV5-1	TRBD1	CASSSTSGTGFVETQYF	TGCGCCAGCAGCTCGACGTCCGGGACAGGGTTCGTAGAGACCCAGTACTTC
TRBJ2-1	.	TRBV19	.	CASMRASVYNEQFF	TGTGCCAGTATGAGGGCTAGCGTATACAATGAGCAGTTCTTC
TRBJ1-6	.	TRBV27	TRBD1	CASSLGQHNSPLHF	TGTGCCAGCAGTTTGGGACAGCATAATTCACCCCTCCACTTT
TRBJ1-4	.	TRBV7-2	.	CASSSGDFNEKLFF	TGTGCCAGCAGCTCAGGGGACTTCAATGAAAAACTGTTTTTT
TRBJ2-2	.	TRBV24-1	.	CATSDLENTGELFF	TGTGCCACCAGTGATTTGGAGAACACCGGGGAGCTGTTTTTT
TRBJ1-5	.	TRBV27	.	CASSFSDDQPQHF	TGTGCCAGCAGTTTCAGTGACGATCAGCCCCAGCATTTT
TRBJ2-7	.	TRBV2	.	CATQGLTSYEQYF	TGTGCCACCCAAGGACTAACTTCCTACGAGCAGTACTTC
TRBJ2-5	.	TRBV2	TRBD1	CASRRQGSSETQYF	TGTGCCAGCCGAAGACAGGGGTCCTCGGAGACCCAGTACTTC
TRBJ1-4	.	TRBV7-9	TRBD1	CASSPRQGVREKLFF	TGTGCCAGCAGCCCACGACAGGGGGTTCGGGAAAAACTGTTTTTT
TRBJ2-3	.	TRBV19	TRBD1	CASSPMDRGWSDTQYF	TGTGCCAGTAGTCCCATGGACAGGGGATGGTCAGATACGCAGTATTTT
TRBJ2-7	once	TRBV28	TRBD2	CASSGSGGAYEQYF	TGTGCCAGCAGTGGATCGGGAGGAGCCTACGAGCAGTACTTC
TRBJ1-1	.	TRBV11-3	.	CASSHGGGRLNTEAFF	TGTGCCAGCAGCCACGGGGGCGGAAGGCTGAACACTGAAGCTTTCTTT
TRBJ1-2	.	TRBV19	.	CASSSGGNYGYTF	TGTGCCAGTAGTTCGGGAGGGAACTATGGCTACACCTTC
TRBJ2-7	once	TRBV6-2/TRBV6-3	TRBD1	CASSNLGQWGYEQYF	TGTGCCAGCAGTAACCTGGGACAGTGGGGGTACGAGCAGTACTTC
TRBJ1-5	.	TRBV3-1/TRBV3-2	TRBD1	CASSHGDRTQHF	TGTGCCAGCAGCCATGGGGACAGGACCCAGCATTTT
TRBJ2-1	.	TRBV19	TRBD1	CASSREGGGFSYNEQFF	TGTGCCAGTAGTAGAGAAGGGGGCGGATTCTCCTACAATGAGCAGTTCTTC
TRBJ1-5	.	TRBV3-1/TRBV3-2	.	CASSQDIRIQPQHF	TGTGCCAGCAGCCAAGATATTAGGATTCAGCCCCAGCATTTT
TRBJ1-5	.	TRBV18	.	CASSPGAGQHF	TGTGCCAGCTCACCGGGGGCAGGGCAGCATTTT
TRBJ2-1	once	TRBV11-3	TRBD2	CASSFQLAGGNEQFF	TGTGCCAGCAGCTTCCAGCTAGCGGGAGGCAATGAGCAGTTCTTC
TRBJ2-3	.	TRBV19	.	CASSIGTSTDTQYF	TGTGCCAGTAGTATAGGGACTAGCACAGATACGCAGTATTTT
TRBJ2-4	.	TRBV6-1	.	CASSEFTAIAKNIQYF	TGTGCCAGCAGTGAATTTACAGCCATAGCCAAAAACATTCAGTACTTC
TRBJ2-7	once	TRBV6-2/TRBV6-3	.	CASSYRDSEEQYF	TGTGCCAGCAGTTACCGGGACTCTGAGGAGCAGTACTTC
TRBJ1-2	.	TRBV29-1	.	CSVEDQGSANYGYTF	TGCAGCGTTGAAGATCAGGGGTCAGCTAACTATGGCTACACCTTC
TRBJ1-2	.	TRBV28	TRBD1	CASRAAGGGYTF	TGTGCCAGCAGGGCCGCAGGGGGGGGCTACACCTTC
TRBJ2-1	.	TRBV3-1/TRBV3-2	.	CASSQWGPNEQFF	TGTGCCAGCAGCCAATGGGGGCCCAATGAGCAGTTCTTC
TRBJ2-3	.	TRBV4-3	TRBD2	CASSPQRGSSTDTQYF	TGCGCCAGCAGCCCACAGCGGGGGAGTAGCACAGATACGCAGTATTTT
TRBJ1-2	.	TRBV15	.	CATSRGATAFYGYTF	TGTGCCACCAGCCGTGGGGCAACAGCTTTCTATGGCTACACCTTC
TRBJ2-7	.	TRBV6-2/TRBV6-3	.	CASSYSKRDVLF	TGTGCCAGCAGTTACTCGAAACGGGACGTACTCTTC
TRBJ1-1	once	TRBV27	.	CASRPGGISEAFF	TGTGCCAGCAGGCCGGGGGGGATCTCTGAAGCTTTCTTT
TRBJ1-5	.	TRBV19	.	CASTPGGYSNQPQHF	TGTGCCAGTACCCCGGGCGGATATAGCAATCAGCCCCAGCATTTT
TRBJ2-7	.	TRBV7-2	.	CASSPGPRGEQYF	TGTGCCAGCAGCCCTGGACCAAGGGGGGAGCAGTACTTC